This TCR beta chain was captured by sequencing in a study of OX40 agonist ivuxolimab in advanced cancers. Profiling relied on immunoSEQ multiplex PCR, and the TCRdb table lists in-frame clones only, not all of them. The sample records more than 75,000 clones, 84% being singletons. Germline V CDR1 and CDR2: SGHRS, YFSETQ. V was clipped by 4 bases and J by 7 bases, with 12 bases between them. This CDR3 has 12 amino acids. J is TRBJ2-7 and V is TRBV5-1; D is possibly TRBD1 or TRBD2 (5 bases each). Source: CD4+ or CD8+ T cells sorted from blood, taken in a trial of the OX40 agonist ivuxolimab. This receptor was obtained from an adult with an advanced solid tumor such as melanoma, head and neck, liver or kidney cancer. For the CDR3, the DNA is TGCGCCAGCAGCGGGGACGGTGGGGAGCAGTACTTC. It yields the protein CASSGDGGEQYF.